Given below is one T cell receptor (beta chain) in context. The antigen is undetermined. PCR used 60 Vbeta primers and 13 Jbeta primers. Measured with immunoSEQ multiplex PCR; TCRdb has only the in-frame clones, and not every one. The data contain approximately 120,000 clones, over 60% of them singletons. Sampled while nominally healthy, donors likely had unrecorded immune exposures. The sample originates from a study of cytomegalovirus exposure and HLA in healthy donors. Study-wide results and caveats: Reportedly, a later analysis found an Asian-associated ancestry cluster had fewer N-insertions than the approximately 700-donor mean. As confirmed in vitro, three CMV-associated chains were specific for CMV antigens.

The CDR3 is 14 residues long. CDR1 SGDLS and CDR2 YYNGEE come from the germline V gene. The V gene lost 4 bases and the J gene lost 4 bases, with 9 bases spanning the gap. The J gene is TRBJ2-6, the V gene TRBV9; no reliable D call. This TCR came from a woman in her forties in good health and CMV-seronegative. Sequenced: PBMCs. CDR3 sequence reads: CASSSTLGANVLTF. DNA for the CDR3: TGTGCCAGCAGCTCCACTCTGGGGGCCAACGTCCTGACTTTC. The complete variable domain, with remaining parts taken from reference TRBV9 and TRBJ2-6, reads DSGVTQTPKHLITATGQRVTLRCSPRSGDLSVYWYQQSLDQGLQFLIQYYNGEERAKGNILERFSAQQFPDLHSELNLSSLELGDSALYFCASSSTLGANVLTFGAGSRLTVL.